This paragraph covers one TCR beta chain sequence. This sample was included in a study of blood T cell repertoires in COVID-19. As originally analysed: From reference gene primer amplification, estimates of nucleated cell counts were derived. Generated by immunoSEQ multiplex PCR, the TCRdb table keeps only in-frame clones and is missing some. V and J calls plus clone size are reproduced from that table; the DNA served to infer D and trimming. The sample consists of around 400,000 clones, more than 70% of them appearing once. The CDR3 extends over 16 amino acids. V was clipped by 4 bases and J by 1 base; unmatched bases: 7. Germline V gene sequence: CDR1 SGHRS, CDR2 YFSETQ. Those who participated ranged in age from roughly 18 to 100 years and resided in 20 to 30 US areas.

This chain uses TRBV5-1 with TRBJ2-3, with 9 bases lining up with TRBD2. The TCR comes from a young woman who had been exposed to COVID-19. The sample consisted of PBMCs or T cells enriched from blood (not recorded which). The CDR3 sequence: CASSEGIAGGTDTQYF. As DNA, the CDR3 is TGCGCCAGCAGCGAAGGAATAGCGGGGGGCACAGATACGCAGTATTTT.